These 15 T cell receptor beta chains were all obtained from the same sample, sequenced in a study of T cell changes during pregnancy in multiple sclerosis. Clones were read by immunoSEQ multiplex PCR, and TCRdb kept only the in-frame ones, dropping some. Counted here are 30,000 to 40,000 clones, about 90% occurring once; the ten biggest clones make up around 0.78%. This specimen consisted of CD4+ T cells from peripheral blood mononuclear cells, obtained in the third trimester of pregnancy. These receptor sequences come from a female donor with multiple sclerosis, enrolled in a pregnancy study.

The V call is TRBV10-2, the J call TRBJ1-1, with D perhaps matching TRBD1 (6 bases). CDR3 length equals 18 residues. V shed 5 bases and J shed 0 bases, with 22 bases lying between them. CDR1 WSHSY and CDR2 SAAADI come from the germline V gene. The CDR3 here is CASSHTPGTPRMNTEAFF. The CDR3 DNA reads TGCGCCAGCAGTCACACTCCCGGGACACCCCGAATGAACACTGAAGCTTTCTTT.

The rearrangement joins TRBV11-2 to TRBJ1-2; D gene uncertain. Trimming stripped 4 bases from V and 1 base from J, with 4 bases between. In germline, CDR1 is SGHAT, CDR2 FQNNGV. This CDR3 spans 12 amino acids. The CDR3 DNA reads TGTGCCAGCAGCTCCCTTAACTATGGCTACACCTTC. This gives the protein CASSSLNYGYTF.

The chain combines TRBV9 with TRBJ1-2; 7 nucleotides agree with TRBD1. The CDR3 runs 16 residues. The V and J ends lost 2 bases and 4 bases, in that order; junction bases with no gene match: 11. The V gene's germline CDR1 is SGDLS and CDR2 YYNGEE. CDR3 nucleotide sequence: TGTGCCAGCAGCGTTCTGGGGCAGGGGGAAAGCTATGGCTACACCTTC. It encodes CASSVLGQGESYGYTF.

The rearrangement joins TRBV5-1 to TRBJ1-2; TRBD1 aligns across 8 bases. V lost 5 bases and J lost 8; bases outside the gene matches: 14. From germline, CDR1 is SGHRS and CDR2 YFSETQ. This CDR3 comprises 15 residues. The CDR3 DNA follows: TGCGCCAGCAGTCAACAAATCCAGGGGGCGCGGGGCTACACCTTC. It codes for CASSQQIQGARGYTF.

This chain connects TRBV19 to TRBJ2-7; D perhaps matches TRBD1 (5 bases). V was cut by 8 bases and J by 2 bases, with 13 bases left in between. Germline loops: CDR1 LNHDA, CDR2 SQIVND (reference sequence). This CDR3 region has 13 residues. The chain's CDR3 is CASAQVAAYEQYF. CDR3 DNA sequence: TGTGCCAGTGCACAGGTCGCAGCCTACGAGCAGTACTTC.

V and J are TRBV6-5 and TRBJ2-7; TRBD1 matches 7 bases. Germline V lookup: CDR1 MNHEY, CDR2 SVGAGI. The CDR3 contains 12 residues. J was trimmed by 8 bases and V by 8 bases; bases with no gene match: 9. The CDR3 is CASSRTGQQQYF. In DNA form, the CDR3 reads TGTGCCAGCTCGAGGACAGGTCAACAGCAGTACTTC.

J is TRBJ1-2 and V is TRBV7-2, with a tentative D call TRBD1 (6 bases). The V end lost 5 bases, the J end lost 8 bases, and 21 bases lay between the germline ends. Germline CDR1 and CDR2: SGHTA and FQGNSA. There are 15 residues in the CDR3. Written as DNA, the CDR3 is TGTGCCAGCAGCACCAGGGGCACGTCGTCTCTAGGCTACACCTTC. Protein sequence: CASSTRGTSSLGYTF.

The gene calls are TRBV14 and TRBJ2-7; D might be TRBD2 (6 bases). CDR1 SGHDN and CDR2 FVKESK come from the germline V gene. This CDR3 region has 13 residues. V dropped 3 bases and J dropped 3 bases, with 9 bases sitting between them. The CDR3 here is CASSQRLDYEQYF. In DNA form, the CDR3 reads TGTGCCAGCAGCCAGAGACTAGACTACGAGCAGTACTTC.

The chain uses TRBV7-9 and TRBJ1-1, with 9 bases that match TRBD1. J lost 7 bases, V lost 5 bases, and 5 bases had no gene match. This CDR3 is 13 amino acids long. Germline CDR1 SEHNR, CDR2 FQNEAQ (reference sequence). CDR3 nucleotides: TGTGCCAGCAGCCGACAGGGGGGCTATGAAGCTTTCTTT. Amino acids: CASSRQGGYEAFF.

For this clone: A read error may account for a junction end that differs from germline. DNA of the CDR3: TGTGCCACCGCGCCGGGACTAGCAACAGATGCGCAGTATTTT. Translation gives CATAPGLATDAQYF. V is TRBV7-2 and J is TRBJ2-3; 9 bases line up with TRBD2. CDR1 and CDR2 (germline): SGHTA, FQGNSA. The CDR3 is 14 amino acids.

The chain recombines TRBV10-1 with TRBJ2-1; no definite D call. The CDR3 length is 13 residues. CDR1 is WNHNN and CDR2 is SYGVQD in the germline V gene (reference sequence). V lost 3 bases, J lost 2 bases, and 5 bases lay in between. This chain's CDR3 is CASSESAYNEQFF. In DNA form, the CDR3 reads TGCGCCAGCAGTGAATCCGCCTACAATGAGCAGTTCTTC.

V usage is TRBV7-7 and J usage is TRBJ2-7; D remains ambiguous. From germline, CDR1 is SSHAT and CDR2 FNYEAQ (reference sequence). This CDR3 region has 13 residues. The V end was cut by 6 bases, the J end by 4 bases, with 13 bases between. The CDR3 nucleotides read TGTGCCAGCAGTACCGGCGCAGGTTACGAGCAGTACTTC. It yields the protein CASSTGAGYEQYF. Full variable domain (rest looked up from reference TRBV7-7 and TRBJ2-7): GAGVSQSPRYKVTKRGQDVTLRCDPISSHATLYWYQQALGQGPEFLTYFNYEAQPDKSGLPSDRFSAERPEGSISTLTIQRTEQRDSAMYRCASSTGAGYEQYFGPGTRLTVT.

This clone is a singleton in its sample. V and J are TRBV9 and TRBJ2-3; 13 bases align to TRBD2. V trimming: 4 bases; J trimming: 2 bases; junction bases outside the gene matches: 10. Per germline, CDR1 SGDLS and CDR2 YYNGEE. This CDR3 has 18 residues. CDR3 sequence reads: CASSPRTSGSSFTDTQYF. The CDR3 coding sequence is TGTGCCAGCAGCCCGCGGACTAGCGGGAGCTCGTTCACAGATACGCAGTATTTT.

The chain combines TRBV5-4 with TRBJ2-1; 12 bases align to TRBD2. The length of the CDR3 is 15 residues. After removal of 4 bases from V and 6 bases from J, the junction contained 5 bases not matched to a gene. Germline CDR1 is SGHNT and CDR2 is YYREEE (reference sequence). CDR3 loop: CASSRTSGKGNEQFF. CDR3 coding DNA: TGTGCCAGCAGCCGGACTAGCGGGAAAGGCAATGAGCAGTTCTTC.

The chain combines TRBV5-1 with TRBJ2-5; 9 nucleotides line up with TRBD1. The germline V gene has CDR1 SGHRS and CDR2 YFSETQ. The CDR3 consists of 14 residues. Germline trimming cut 3 bases from V and 5 bases from J; bases unmatched to any gene: 5. This chain's CDR3 is CASSSGQGLETQYF. For the CDR3, the DNA is TGCGCCAGCAGCTCGGGACAGGGCCTGGAGACCCAGTACTTC. The whole variable domain, remainder taken from reference TRBV5-1 and TRBJ2-5, is KAGVTQTPRYLIKTRGQQVTLSCSPISGHRSVSWYQQTPGQGLQFLFEYFSETQRNKGNFPGRFSGRQFSNSRSEMNVSTLELGDSALYLCASSSGQGLETQYFGPGTRLLVL.